This TCR beta chain was found in a study of read filtering for tumor transcriptome and immune sequencing. Overall study: R-ISS stage counts were 8 for I, 15 to 20 for II, about seven for III.

This library used 300 to 500 ng RNA and molecular barcoded adaptors spanning alpha/delta and beta/gamma chains. TCRdb fed the reads into MiXCR, producing one record per CDR3 protein. The sample yields about 35,000 distinct CDR3 sequences, 13% to 15% seen once. Study conclusions and caveats: Dropping single-read clonotypes raised IR-seq and RNA-seq shared-clonotype correlation.

On this clonotype itself: Its antigen is unknown.

This clonotype was sampled from a donor aged 40 or older with multiple myeloma. Specimen: a population of CD138-negative cells sorted from bone marrow.

Here the CDR3 DNA reads TGTGCCAGCAGATTCGGTCGAAGCGGACCCTACGAGCAGTACTTC. Residues: CASRFGRSGPYEQYF. This chain uses TRBV11-3 with TRBJ2-7; the D gene is possibly TRBD2 (5 bases). The germline V gene encodes CDR1 SGHNT and CDR2 YENEEA. The CDR3 covers 15 residues. Trimming left V 6 bases short and J 2 bases short, with 17 bases between. Supplemented by reference TRBV11-3 and TRBJ2-7, the full variable domain reads EAGVVQSPRYKIIEKKQPVAFWCNPISGHNTLYWYLQNLGQGPELLIRYENEEAVDDSQLPKDRFSAERLKGVDSTLKIQPAELGDSAVYLCASRFGRSGPYEQYFGPGTRLTVT.